This record looks at one TCR beta chain sequence and its context. Participants spanned ages about 18 to 100 years and resided in 20 to 25 US areas. Original handling: Using reference gene primer amplification, nucleated cell counts were estimated. The protocol was immunoSEQ multiplex PCR, while the TCRdb copy is restricted to in-frame clones and leaves out a portion. V, J and clone size derive from that table, while D and trimming were established from the DNA sequence. The sample lists about 190,000 clones; roughly 80% were seen once. The CDR3 extends over 14 amino acids. Trimming removed 4 bases at V and 5 bases at J, with 16 bases between. Germline CDR1 is SGHKS and CDR2 is YYEKEE (reference sequence). The data belong to a study of blood T cell repertoires in COVID-19. Turning to the study itself: PBMCs, B-cell-depleted T cells, or T cells provided the cDNA or gDNA that made up the material.

The receptor was derived from a woman aged 50 to 65 who had recovered from COVID-19. Sequenced input: PBMCs or T cells enriched from blood (not recorded which). This chain joins TRBV5-5 and TRBJ2-7; perhaps TRBD1 as D (5 bases). For the CDR3, the DNA is TGTGCCAGCAGCCGGCGGCAGGGAACCAACGAGCAGTACTTC. It translates to CASSRRQGTNEQYF.